One and the same sample provided the 32 T cell receptor beta chains below, sequenced in a study of blood T cell repertoires in COVID-19. Produced via immunoSEQ multiplex PCR; TCRdb's table is partial and in-frame only. Of some 120,000 clones in the sample, more than 70% were seen once. The sample was peripheral blood. Receptors originate from an older man with acute or convalescent COVID-19.

This clone came up once. The identical CDR3 is also encoded by other nucleotide sequences in the sample. The chain combines TRBV11-3 with TRBJ2-1; TRBD2 is a possible D gene (5 bases). This CDR3 has 15 residues. From germline, CDR1 is SGHNT and CDR2 YENEEA. V shed 3 bases and J shed 0 bases, with 9 bases lying between them. The CDR3: CASSFSGSSYNEQFF. The CDR3 DNA reads TGTGCCAGCAGCTTCTCGGGGAGCTCCTACAATGAGCAGTTCTTC. The full variable domain, rest sourced from reference TRBV11-3 and TRBJ2-1, is EAGVVQSPRYKIIEKKQPVAFWCNPISGHNTLYWYLQNLGQGPELLIRYENEEAVDDSQLPKDRFSAERLKGVDSTLKIQPAELGDSAVYLCASSFSGSSYNEQFFGPGTRLTVL.

The rearrangement uses TRBV10-1 and TRBJ1-2; D might be TRBD1 (5 bases). The V end was cut by 8 bases, the J end by 4 bases, with 14 bases between. Germline CDR1 reads WNHNN; CDR2 reads SYGVQD (reference sequence). The CDR3 loop spans 13 amino acids. This CDR3 reads CASFDRRFYGYTF. CDR3 nucleotide sequence: TGCGCCAGCTTTGACAGACGATTCTATGGCTACACCTTC.

The gene calls are TRBV9 and TRBJ1-1; unclear D gene. Germline CDR1 and CDR2: SGDLS and YYNGEE. V lost 0 bases to trimming and J lost 1 base, with 13 bases between them. The CDR3 is made up of 16 amino acids. The CDR3, as DNA: TGTGCCAGCAGCGTAGCTATCACCATCGAGAACACTGAAGCTTTCTTT. This translates into CASSVAITIENTEAFF.

This chain links TRBV7-3 with TRBJ2-2; 9 bases are shared with TRBD1. This CDR3 is 13 amino acids long. Germline loops: CDR1 SGHTA, CDR2 FQGTGA. The junction had 4 bases not matched to a gene; V was cut back by 5 bases and J by 9 bases. Here the CDR3 reads CASSVQGARELFF. Written as DNA, the CDR3 is TGTGCCAGCAGCGTACAGGGGGCACGGGAGCTGTTTTTT.

The gene calls are TRBV30 and TRBJ1-2; D possibly corresponds to TRBD1 (5 bases). Germline V CDR1 and CDR2: GTSNPN, SVGIG (reference sequence). The CDR3 totals 12 residues. V was clipped by 7 bases and J by 5 bases, with 14 bases between them. CDR3: CALRGSGYGYTF. CDR3 DNA: TGTGCCTTAAGGGGTTCTGGGTATGGCTACACCTTC.

The rearrangement uses TRBV18 and TRBJ1-6; TRBD1 aligns across 8 bases. Germline V gene data show CDR1 as KGHSH and CDR2 as LQKENI. CDR3 length: 15 residues. V lost 6 bases to trimming and J lost 9 bases; unmatched junction nucleotides: 10. CDR3 amino acids: CASSPRTGSGSPLHF. The CDR3 nucleotides read TGTGCCAGCTCGCCCAGGACAGGGAGCGGTTCACCCCTCCACTTT.

The CDR3 region is CASSKMGQGIDGDEQFF. DNA for the CDR3: TGTGCCAGCAGCAAAATGGGACAGGGAATTGATGGCGATGAGCAGTTCTTC. The genes are TRBV21-1 and TRBJ2-1; the tabulated D call, TRBD1, remains unverified against the DNA. TRBV21-1 is deemed a pseudogene. The CDR3 has 17 residues.

CDR3 sequence (DNA): TGTGCCAGCAGCCAAGAAAACGGCAATCCGGGTTCACCCCTCCACTTT. Protein sequence: CASSQENGNPGSPLHF. The V gene is TRBV3-1 (or the pseudogene TRBV3-2), the J gene TRBJ1-6; D remains unclear. Germline CDR1 reads LGHDT; CDR2 reads YNNKEL (reference sequence). Deletions cut 0 bases from V and 9 bases from J, with 15 bases between. The CDR3 contains 16 residues.

The rearrangement links TRBV5-1 to TRBJ2-7, with D possibly matching TRBD1 (5 bases). This CDR3 region has 14 residues. With 4 bases removed from V and 3 bases from J, the gap between germline ends came to 14 bases. The germline CDR1 and CDR2 sequences are SGHRS and YFSETQ. The CDR3 region is CASSPMTEVYEQYF. CDR3 nucleotides: TGCGCCAGCAGCCCAATGACAGAGGTCTACGAGCAGTACTTC. Full variable domain (rest looked up from reference TRBV5-1 and TRBJ2-7): KAGVTQTPRYLIKTRGQQVTLSCSPISGHRSVSWYQQTPGQGLQFLFEYFSETQRNKGNFPGRFSGRQFSNSRSEMNVSTLELGDSALYLCASSPMTEVYEQYFGPGTRLTVT.

Only one count was recorded for this clone. This rearrangement joins TRBV6-5 to TRBJ1-1; perhaps TRBD1 as D (6 bases). Germline V CDR1 and CDR2: MNHEY, SVGAGI. This CDR3 is 14 amino acids long. Trimming removed 6 bases at V and 3 bases at J, with 14 bases between. For the CDR3, the DNA is TGTGCCAGCAGACGCAGGGGCAGCGACACTGAAGCTTTCTTT. This gives the protein CASRRRGSDTEAFF.

The chain links TRBV5-6 to TRBJ1-2, with 7 positions matching TRBD1. This CDR3 is built from 17 residues. V shed 4 bases, J shed 4 bases, and the junction held 16 bases outside the gene matches. The germline V gene has CDR1 SGHDT and CDR2 YYEEEE. The CDR3 DNA reads as TGTGCCAGCAGCCCGAGGGTAGGGGGCCAGGTGGCCTATGGCTACACCTTC. It translates to CASSPRVGGQVAYGYTF.

This chain connects TRBV5-1 to TRBJ2-5; D remains unclear. This CDR3 is built from 14 residues. Per germline, CDR1 SGHRS and CDR2 YFSETQ. The V and J ends lost 0 bases and 5 bases respectively, with 11 bases between them. The CDR3 loop is CASSLGPSAETQYF. CDR3 DNA: TGCGCCAGCAGCTTGGGTCCGAGCGCCGAGACCCAGTACTTC.

This chain joins TRBV4-2 and TRBJ2-2; TRBD2 is a possible D gene (5 bases). This CDR3 spans 16 amino acids. Trimming pared 2 bases from V and 5 bases from J, leaving 15 bases between. Germline lookup yields CDR1 LGHNA and CDR2 YNFKEQ. CDR3 region: CASSQHTTRGTGELFF. For the CDR3, the DNA is TGTGCCAGCAGCCAACATACCACCCGAGGGACCGGGGAGCTGTTTTTT.

The V gene is TRBV4-1, the J gene TRBJ1-5; D is possibly TRBD1 (5 bases). V lost 0 bases, J lost 1 base, and 16 bases lay in between. The CDR3 totals 18 residues. Germline-derived CDR1 and CDR2 are MGHRA and YSYEKL. The CDR3 protein is CASSQDGPGGGSNQPQHF. As DNA, the CDR3 is TGCGCCAGCAGCCAAGATGGGCCTGGGGGGGGGAGCAATCAGCCCCAGCATTTT.

This clone was counted once. This chain uses TRBV2 with TRBJ2-7; 8 nucleotides agree with TRBD1. J was trimmed by 1 base and V by 6 bases; bases with no gene match: 8. CDR3 size: 15 residues. The germline V gene encodes CDR1 SNHLY and CDR2 FYNNEI. The CDR3 nucleotides read TGTGCCAGCAGAGCCGACAGGGGTGGTTCCTACGAGCAGTACTTC. Its translation: CASRADRGGSYEQYF.

This clone was recorded a few times. The chain carries TRBV21-1 and TRBJ2-3; the table's D gene call, TRBD1, was not cross checked with the DNA. TRBV21-1 is annotated as a pseudogene. The CDR3 spans 21 residues. CDR3 sequence reads: CASREGWVKRGTGRFTDTQYF. CDR3 nucleotide sequence: TGTGCCAGCAGGGAGGGATGGGTTAAAAGAGGGACAGGGAGGTTCACAGATACGCAGTATTTT.

The rearrangement links TRBV5-6 to TRBJ1-1; 9 bases agree with TRBD1. Germline CDR1 and CDR2: SGHDT and YYEEEE. The CDR3 has 15 amino acids. J lost 4 bases, V lost 4 bases, and 8 bases had no gene match. This CDR3 is CASSRSGTGTTEAFF. The CDR3 nucleotides read TGTGCCAGCAGCCGATCCGGGACAGGGACCACTGAAGCTTTCTTT. The whole variable domain, filled in from reference TRBV5-6 and TRBJ1-1, reads DAGVTQSPTHLIKTRGQQVTLRCSPKSGHDTVSWYQQALGQGPQFIFQYYEEEERQRGNFPDRFSGHQFPNYSSELNVNALLLGDSALYLCASSRSGTGTTEAFFGQGTRLTVV.

V and J are TRBV3-1 (or the pseudogene TRBV3-2) and TRBJ2-3; 8 nucleotides match TRBD2. V was clipped by 5 bases and J by 1 base; unmatched bases: 5. Germline values: CDR1 LGHDT, CDR2 YNNKEL (reference sequence). This CDR3 is built from 15 residues. The CDR3 is CASSYGLAGTDTQYF. The CDR3 DNA is TGTGCCAGCAGCTACGGACTAGCAGGCACAGATACGCAGTATTTT.

The V gene is TRBV14, the J gene TRBJ1-2; D gene uncertain. The V and J ends lost 0 bases and 0 bases respectively, with 8 bases between them. The germline CDR1 and CDR2 sequences are SGHDN and FVKESK. This CDR3 spans 15 amino acids. CDR3 residues: CASSQESLPNYGYTF. DNA for the CDR3: TGTGCCAGCAGCCAAGAGAGCTTGCCTAACTATGGCTACACCTTC.

V usage is TRBV18 and J usage is TRBJ2-5; D is possibly TRBD1 (5 bases). The CDR3 spans 13 residues. Trimming cost V 3 bases and J 7 bases, with 12 bases left between them. CDR1 and CDR2 from the germline V gene are KGHSH and LQKENI. This chain's CDR3 is CASSPGQDGTQYF. The DNA for the CDR3 is TGTGCCAGCTCACCGGGGCAGGATGGGACCCAGTACTTC.

V is TRBV9 and J is TRBJ2-5; TRBD2 aligns across 12 bases. The germline CDR1 and CDR2 sequences are SGDLS and YYNGEE. The CDR3 is 20 amino acids. The ends lost 0 bases at V and 1 base at J; junction bases unmatched: 13. The CDR3 loop reads CASSVGRLAGAAPTQETQYF. The CDR3 DNA sequence: TGTGCCAGCAGCGTAGGAAGACTAGCGGGGGCGGCCCCCACCCAAGAGACCCAGTACTTC.

The chain uses TRBV6-5 and TRBJ2-3, with a weak D call TRBD1 (8 bases). The length of the CDR3 is 15 residues. The germline V gene encodes CDR1 MNHEY and CDR2 SVGAGI. Trimming cost V 5 bases and J 1 base, with 13 bases left between them. CDR3 nucleotide sequence: TGTGCCAGCAGTCAGGGGGCGGGGGGCACAGATACGCAGTATTTT. The encoded protein is CASSQGAGGTDTQYF.

This clone was recorded only once. CDR3 in amino acids: CASSLFSSGGTEQFF. DNA for the CDR3: TGTGCCAGCAGCTTATTTTCTAGCGGGGGGACCGAGCAGTTCTTC. V and J are TRBV11-3 and TRBJ2-1; 11 nucleotides agree with TRBD2. The CDR3 runs to 15 residues. Trimming at V came to 2 bases and at J to 10 bases, leaving 7 bases not matched to a gene. Per the germline V gene, CDR1 is SGHNT and CDR2 is YENEEA.

The chain employs TRBV6-1 and TRBJ1-3; D possibly corresponds to TRBD1 (6 bases). The CDR3 totals 14 residues. Trimming removed 3 bases at V and 2 bases at J, with 8 bases between. Per germline, CDR1 MNHNS and CDR2 SASEGT. The CDR3 bases are TGTGCCAGCAGTGAGTCAGGGGCTGGAAACACCATATATTTT. It yields the protein CASSESGAGNTIYF.

The CDR3 region has the DNA TGTGCCAGCAGCTTAGATTTTTGGGGGGATTCACCCCTCCACTTT. Translation gives CASSLDFWGDSPLHF. V gene TRBV11-2 combines with J gene TRBJ1-6; perhaps TRBD1 as D (5 bases). Germline loops: CDR1 SGHAT, CDR2 FQNNGV. This CDR3 has 15 residues. Trimming removed 0 bases from V and 8 bases from J, with 11 bases in between.

Regarding this clone: The same CDR3 arises from other DNA sequences in this sample as well. The CDR3 sequence: CASSLEDRVTYEQYF. As DNA, the CDR3 is TGTGCCAGCAGCTTGGAGGACAGGGTCACCTACGAGCAGTACTTC. The chain uses TRBV5-5 and TRBJ2-7, with 8 bases aligning to TRBD1. The V gene's germline CDR1 is SGHKS and CDR2 YYEKEE (reference sequence). The CDR3 runs 15 residues. Unmatched junction bases numbered 4, after V lost 0 bases and J lost 2 bases.

This CDR3 reads CASSPGGKVNTEAFF. Here the CDR3 DNA reads TGCGCCAGCAGCCCGGGCGGGAAAGTAAACACTGAAGCTTTCTTT. The chain employs TRBV5-1 and TRBJ1-1; D unclear. The CDR3 loop spans 15 amino acids. CDR1 and CDR2 (germline): SGHRS, YFSETQ. Deletions cut 4 bases from V and 2 bases from J, with 15 bases between.

The CDR3 spells CASSPTSGGYNEQFF. In nucleotides, the CDR3 is TGTGCCAGCAGCCCCACTAGCGGGGGATACAATGAGCAGTTCTTC. The gene calls are TRBV7-3 and TRBJ2-1; TRBD2 matches at 11 bases. V lost 5 bases to trimming and J lost 4 bases; unmatched junction nucleotides: 4. This CDR3 spans 15 amino acids. Germline V gene data show CDR1 as SGHTA and CDR2 as FQGTGA.

This clone was seen just once. The CDR3 reads CATSGRTGYEQYF. CDR3 DNA sequence: TGTGCCACCAGCGGACGGACAGGGTACGAGCAGTACTTC. This chain links TRBV15 with TRBJ2-7; 8 bases agree with TRBD1. CDR3 size: 13 residues. Germline CDR1 and CDR2: LNHNV and YYDKDF (reference sequence). V was pared by 5 bases and J by 4 bases, with 4 bases of the junction left unmatched.

This clone was counted only a few times. The rearrangement links TRBV5-1 to TRBJ1-1; 10 bases fit TRBD1. CDR1 SGHRS and CDR2 YFSETQ come from the germline V gene. This CDR3 spans 15 amino acids. The J segment lost 4 bases and the V segment lost 4 bases, leaving 7 bases of the junction unmatched. CDR3 DNA: TGCGCCAGCAGCCTCGACAGGGGGCGCGGCACTGAAGCTTTCTTT. This translates into CASSLDRGRGTEAFF.

The rearrangement links TRBV6-5 to TRBJ2-1, with 7 bases identical to TRBD1. The length of the CDR3 is 15 residues. Per germline, CDR1 MNHEY and CDR2 SVGAGI. V was clipped by 6 bases and J by 5 bases; unmatched bases: 10. CDR3 in DNA: TGTGCCAGCAGCCCCGACAGGGTCACCAACAATGAGCAGTTCTTC. Protein product: CASSPDRVTNNEQFF.

The chain uses TRBV28 and TRBJ1-4; TRBD1 matches 7 bases. Looked up from germline, CDR1 is MDHEN and CDR2 is SYDVKM. J gave up 4 bases and V 1 base, and 12 bases lay outside the gene matches. CDR3 size: 18 residues. The chain's CDR3 is CASSLLSGGRNVNEKLFF. The CDR3, as DNA: TGTGCCAGCAGTTTATTGTCAGGGGGAAGGAACGTTAATGAAAAACTGTTTTTT.